This entry features one T cell receptor beta chain sequence. Its antigen is not identified. As to time point: pre-sensitization, week 0. Treatment of the sample: therapeutic diphenylcyclopropenone sensitization with weekly scalp DPC. Donation of samples came from alopecia patients who were 18 to 70 years old and suitable for DPC. Each CDR3 protein is one row after TCRdb ran MiXCR on the RACE reads. This table holds approximately 77,000 distinct CDR3 sequences, 12% to 15% found once. The entry originates in a study of human T cells and chemical hapten exposure. Study overall: In the roughly 24-week study, patients were dosed weekly with diphenylcyclopropenone on the scalp throughout. Mainly, slight library volume differences in the pool made TCR yields vary.

The CDR3 sequence is 16 residues long. The germline V gene encodes CDR1 MNHEY and CDR2 SMNVEV (reference sequence). V lost 0 bases and J 0 bases, leaving 12 bases between the germline ends. Study-level points and caveats: Expanded TCR sets contained significantly more large CDR3 similarity clusters than controls.

The source material was whole blood, sampled in connection with sensitization to the hapten diphenylcyclopropenone (DPC). This receptor was taken from a woman in her fifties or sixties with alopecia areata. Some clones in this sample may be carry-over from other donors' samples. This chain links TRBV27 with TRBJ2-7, with D perhaps matching TRBD1 (6 bases). CDR3 protein: CASSLSSGTPSYEQYF. Here the CDR3 DNA reads TGTGCCAGCAGTTTATCGAGTGGGACACCCTCCTACGAGCAGTACTTC.